The 17 T cell receptor beta chains below were found in one sample sequenced in a study of CD8 T cells in Susac syndrome. It was with random hexamers that 0.5 to 1 ug RNA was reverse transcribed. TCRdb processed the immunoSEQ multiplex PCR reads anew with MiXCR; each CDR3 protein has one entry. The data contain under 110,000 distinct CDR3 sequences, approximately 95% of them singletons. Sequenced input: CD8+ T cells from PBMCs. These receptors were taken from a human donor with Susac syndrome.

This chain links TRBV20-1 with TRBJ1-1, with D perhaps matching TRBD1 (5 bases). Trimming took 7 bases from V and 1 from J, leaving 16 bases between them. Germline V CDR1 and CDR2: DFQATT, SNEGSKA (reference sequence). The CDR3 runs to 14 residues. CDR3 protein: CSGTDRTTNTEAFF. As DNA, the CDR3 is TGCAGTGGGACCGATAGGACAACGAACACTGAAGCTTTCTTT.

The rearrangement uses TRBV11-2 and TRBJ2-5; TRBD1 is a possible D gene (7 bases). V lost 5 bases and J 2 bases, leaving 18 bases between the germline ends. Germline CDR1 and CDR2: SGHAT and FQNNGV. This CDR3 is 16 amino acids long. CDR3 bases: TGTGCCAGCAGCCGACCGCCAGGGGGGAGGCAAGAGACCCAGTACTTC. This encodes CASSRPPGGRQETQYF.

The gene calls are TRBV21-1 and TRBJ2-5. TRBV21-1 is a listed pseudogene. The CDR3 is made up of 14 amino acids. CDR3 amino acids: CASSPEGLVETQYF. The DNA for the CDR3 is TGTGCCAGCAGCCCCGAAGGTCTGGTAGAGACCCAGTACTTC.

The chain couples TRBV19 to TRBJ2-1; D unclear. This CDR3 has 13 amino acids. Trimming left V 3 bases short and J 8 bases short, with 11 bases between. Germline values: CDR1 LNHDA, CDR2 SQIVND (reference sequence). DNA for the CDR3: TGTGCCAGTAGTATCCCCGGCGGCCATGAGCAGTTCTTC. It is translated as CASSIPGGHEQFF.

This clonotype was picked up one time. This chain connects TRBV25-1 to TRBJ2-7, with D unclear. The germline V and J ends were trimmed by 6 bases and 2 bases, with 8 bases remaining between them. The CDR3 is made up of 12 amino acids. From germline, CDR1 is MGHDK and CDR2 SYGVNS. DNA for the CDR3: TGTGCCAGCAGCATCAACCCCTACGAGCAGTACTTC. This gives the protein CASSINPYEQYF.

CDR3 DNA: TGTGCCAGCAGCTTAAATCAGGGGACTGAAGCTTTCTTT. Translated: CASSLNQGTEAFF. The chain has TRBV7-2 and TRBJ1-1; D might be TRBD1 (6 bases). Germline V CDR1 and CDR2: SGHTA, FQGNSA. Trimming shortened V by 2 bases and J by 5 bases, and 9 bases separated the two germline ends. CDR3 length: 13 amino acids.

The CDR3 reads CASSQDPNSNQPQHF. The CDR3 DNA reads as TGTGCCAGCAGCCAGGACCCGAATAGCAATCAGCCCCAGCATTTT. The rearrangement links TRBV7-8 to TRBJ1-5; D gene unclear. Germline-derived CDR1 and CDR2 are SGHVS and FQNEAQ. The CDR3 has 15 residues. V lost 5 bases and J lost 0, with 11 bases in between.

V and J are TRBV27 and TRBJ2-2; tentative D call: TRBD1 (6 bases). The CDR3 spans 14 residues. Germline loops: CDR1 MNHEY, CDR2 SMNVEV (reference sequence). V was clipped by 5 bases and J by 6 bases, with 13 bases between them. CDR3 sequence: CASSIGTSAGELFF. CDR3 coding DNA: TGTGCCAGCAGTATCGGGACATCCGCCGGGGAGCTGTTTTTT.

This clonotype was counted a single time. This chain uses TRBV6-2 or TRBV6-3 with TRBJ1-1, with D maybe TRBD1 (6 bases). The CDR3 is 13 amino acids. Trimming removed 2 bases from V and 3 bases from J, with 7 bases in between. Germline loops: CDR1 MNHEY, CDR2 SVGEGT. The DNA of the CDR3 is TGTGCCAGCAGTTACGAGGGGGACACTGAAGCTTTCTTT. Translating gives CASSYEGDTEAFF.

The chain employs TRBV7-8 and TRBJ2-3; TRBD2 might be the D (5 bases). Germline CDR1 and CDR2: SGHVS and FQNEAQ. V dropped 3 bases and J dropped 2 bases, with 6 bases sitting between them. The CDR3 runs to 13 residues. The CDR3 reads CASSLDSTDTQYF. As DNA, the CDR3 is TGTGCCAGCAGCTTGGACTCCACAGATACGCAGTATTTT.

The CDR3 loop is CASIFNNEQFF. The CDR3 DNA follows: TGTGCCAGCATCTTCAACAATGAGCAGTTCTTC. The genes are TRBV12-3 or TRBV12-4 and TRBJ2-1; D is undetermined. The CDR3 loop spans 11 amino acids. V gave up 7 bases and J gave up 5 bases, with 6 bases separating them.

The V and J genes are TRBV7-8 and TRBJ2-3; 9 nucleotides match TRBD2. The CDR3 covers 16 residues. Germline trimming cut 5 bases from V and 3 bases from J; bases unmatched to any gene: 9. CDR1 and CDR2 from the germline V gene are SGHVS and FQNEAQ. The CDR3 here is CASSPIIAGETDTQYF. The CDR3 nucleotides read TGTGCCAGCAGCCCGATTATAGCGGGGGAGACAGATACGCAGTATTTT.

J is TRBJ2-1 and V is TRBV2; no firm D call. This CDR3 is 13 amino acids long. Trimming stripped 8 bases from V and 0 bases from J, with 8 bases between. CDR1 and CDR2 from the germline V gene are SNHLY and FYNNEI. The DNA for the CDR3 is TGTGCCAGCCAGGAAGCCTCCTACAATGAGCAGTTCTTC. Amino acid sequence: CASQEASYNEQFF.

The chain carries TRBV4-2 and TRBJ2-2; 10 bases match TRBD2. The trim removed 3 bases at V and 1 base at J, leaving 2 bases unmatched. Germline V gene sequence: CDR1 LGHNA, CDR2 YNFKEQ. CDR3 size: 16 residues. The CDR3 DNA follows: TGTGCCAGCAGCCAGTGGACTAGCGGGAACACCGGGGAGCTGTTTTTT. This sequence encodes CASSQWTSGNTGELFF.

The genes are TRBV12-3 or TRBV12-4 and TRBJ1-1; D remains ambiguous. V dropped 4 bases and J dropped 0 bases, with 9 bases sitting between them. The CDR3 has 14 residues. CDR3 sequence (DNA): TGTGCCAGCAGTTCCAACAGTATGAACACTGAAGCTTTCTTT. Its translation is CASSSNSMNTEAFF.

The rearrangement joins TRBV11-2 to TRBJ2-3; D is possibly TRBD2 (6 bases). V lost 5 bases, J lost 3 bases, and 12 bases lay in between. The CDR3 sequence is 14 residues long. The V gene's germline CDR1 is SGHAT and CDR2 FQNNGV. CDR3 protein: CASSRRDSTDTQYF. The CDR3 coding sequence is TGTGCCAGCAGCCGCCGGGACTCTACAGATACGCAGTATTTT.

The V call is TRBV25-1, the J call TRBJ2-1, with 14 bases matching TRBD2. V was pared by 8 bases and J by 6 bases, with 6 bases of the junction left unmatched. The CDR3 runs 15 residues. Germline assignment: CDR1 MGHDK and CDR2 SYGVNS. The CDR3 loop reads CASGRTSGGSNEQFF. In DNA, the CDR3 is TGTGCCAGCGGCCGGACTAGCGGGGGGTCCAATGAGCAGTTCTTC.